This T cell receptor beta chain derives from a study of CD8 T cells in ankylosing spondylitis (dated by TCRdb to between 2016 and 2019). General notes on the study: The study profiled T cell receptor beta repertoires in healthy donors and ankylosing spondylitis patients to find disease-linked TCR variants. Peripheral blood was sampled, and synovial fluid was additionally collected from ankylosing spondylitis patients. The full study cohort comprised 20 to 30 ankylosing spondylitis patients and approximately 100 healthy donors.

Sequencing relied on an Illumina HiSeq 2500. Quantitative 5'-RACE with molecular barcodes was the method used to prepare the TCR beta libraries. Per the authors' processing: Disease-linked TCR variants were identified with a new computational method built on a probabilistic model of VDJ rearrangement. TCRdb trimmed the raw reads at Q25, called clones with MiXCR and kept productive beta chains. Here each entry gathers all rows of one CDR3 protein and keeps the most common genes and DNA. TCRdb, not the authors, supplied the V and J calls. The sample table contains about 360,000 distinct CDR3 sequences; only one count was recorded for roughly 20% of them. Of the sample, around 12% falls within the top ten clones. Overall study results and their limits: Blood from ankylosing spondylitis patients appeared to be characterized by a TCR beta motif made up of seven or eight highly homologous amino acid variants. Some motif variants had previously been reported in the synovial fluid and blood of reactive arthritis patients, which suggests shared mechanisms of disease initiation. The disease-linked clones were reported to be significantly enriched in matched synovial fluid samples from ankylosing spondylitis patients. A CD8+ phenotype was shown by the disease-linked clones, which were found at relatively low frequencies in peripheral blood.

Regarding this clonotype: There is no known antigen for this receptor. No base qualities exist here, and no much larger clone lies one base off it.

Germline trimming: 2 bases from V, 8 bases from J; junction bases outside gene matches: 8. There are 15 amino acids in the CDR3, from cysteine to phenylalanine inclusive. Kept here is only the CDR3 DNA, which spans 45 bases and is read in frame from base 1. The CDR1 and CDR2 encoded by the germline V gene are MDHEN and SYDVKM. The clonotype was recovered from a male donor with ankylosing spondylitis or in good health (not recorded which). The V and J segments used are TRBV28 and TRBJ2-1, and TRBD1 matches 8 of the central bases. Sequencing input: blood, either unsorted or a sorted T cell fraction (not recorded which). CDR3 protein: CASSLATGVGYEQFF. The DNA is TGTGCCAGCAGTTTAGCGACAGGGGTGGGGTATGAGCAGTTCTTC.